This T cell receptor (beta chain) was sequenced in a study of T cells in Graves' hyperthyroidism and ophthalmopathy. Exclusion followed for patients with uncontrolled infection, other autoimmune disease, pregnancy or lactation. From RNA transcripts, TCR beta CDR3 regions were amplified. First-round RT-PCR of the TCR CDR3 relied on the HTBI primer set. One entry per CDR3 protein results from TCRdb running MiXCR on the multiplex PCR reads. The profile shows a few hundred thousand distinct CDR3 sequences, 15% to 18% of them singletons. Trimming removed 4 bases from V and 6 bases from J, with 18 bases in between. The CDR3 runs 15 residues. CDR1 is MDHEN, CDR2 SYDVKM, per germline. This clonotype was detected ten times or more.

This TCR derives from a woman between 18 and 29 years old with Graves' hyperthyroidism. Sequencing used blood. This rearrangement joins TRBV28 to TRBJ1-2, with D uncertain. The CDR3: CASSSTTGWVHGYTF. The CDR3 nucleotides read TGTGCCAGCAGTTCCACGACGGGGTGGGTTCATGGCTACACCTTC.